The clone carrying this TCR beta chain was counted only a few times. The antigen is unknown. The authors sorted CD4+ naive, central memory, regulatory and stem cell-like memory cells via CD45RO/CCR7/CD25/CD127/CD95/CD27. These data belong to a study of beta chain features in type 1 diabetes. Overall study: Similarity in age, gender and cell yields was seen between patients and healthy donors. Sorted cells numbering 95 million to 110 million were examined across all samples.

Expressed TCRB transcripts were sequenced, since all the RNA that had been isolated was reverse transcribed. Generated by immunoSEQ multiplex PCR, the TCRdb table keeps only in-frame clones and is missing some. The sample yields approximately 600,000 clones, 12% seen once. Broader study findings: TCRB CDR3s were moderately but significantly shorter in Type 1 diabetes patients in all four CD4+ subsets.

The clonotype originates from a man aged 30-40 years with type 1 diabetes. Sequences were obtained from naive CD4+ T cells from blood.

CDR3: CASSYGQPKNTEAFF. Written as DNA, the CDR3 is TGTGCCAGCAGTTATGGACAGCCAAAGAACACTGAAGCTTTCTTT. This chain joins TRBV13 and TRBJ1-1, with D possibly matching TRBD1 (6 bases). The germline V gene encodes CDR1 PRHDT and CDR2 FYEKMQ (reference sequence). Trimming took 6 bases from V and 1 from J, leaving 15 bases between them. The CDR3 is made up of 15 amino acids.